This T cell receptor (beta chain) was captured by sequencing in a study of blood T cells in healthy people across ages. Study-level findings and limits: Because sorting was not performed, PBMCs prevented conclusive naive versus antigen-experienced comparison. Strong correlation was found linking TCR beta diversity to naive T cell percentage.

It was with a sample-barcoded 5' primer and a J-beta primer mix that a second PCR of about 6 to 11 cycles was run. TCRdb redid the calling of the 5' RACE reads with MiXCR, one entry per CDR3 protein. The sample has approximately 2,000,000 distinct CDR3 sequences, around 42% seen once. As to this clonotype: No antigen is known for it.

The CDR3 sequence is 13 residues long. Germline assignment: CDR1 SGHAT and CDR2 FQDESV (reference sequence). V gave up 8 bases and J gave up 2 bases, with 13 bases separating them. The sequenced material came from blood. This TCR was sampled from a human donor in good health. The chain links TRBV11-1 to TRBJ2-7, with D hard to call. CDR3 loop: CASGVVQTYEQYF. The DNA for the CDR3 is TGTGCCAGCGGAGTCGTCCAGACCTACGAGCAGTACTTC.